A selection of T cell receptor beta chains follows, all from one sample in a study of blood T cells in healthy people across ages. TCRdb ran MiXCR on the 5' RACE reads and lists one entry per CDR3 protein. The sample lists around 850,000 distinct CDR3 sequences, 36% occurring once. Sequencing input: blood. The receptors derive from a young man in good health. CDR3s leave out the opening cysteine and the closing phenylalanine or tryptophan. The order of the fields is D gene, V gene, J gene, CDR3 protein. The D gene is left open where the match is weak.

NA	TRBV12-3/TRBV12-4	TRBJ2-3	ASTAGPTDTQY
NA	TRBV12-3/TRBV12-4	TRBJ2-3	ASSPGSDTQY
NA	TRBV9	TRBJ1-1	ASSSRTDGWSEAF
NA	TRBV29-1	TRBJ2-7	SVESGSYEQY
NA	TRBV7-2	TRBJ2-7	ASSRGRRDEQY
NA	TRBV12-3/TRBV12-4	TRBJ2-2	ASSFRSGYTGELF
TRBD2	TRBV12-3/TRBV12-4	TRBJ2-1	ASSLVRGGVPGGDNEQF
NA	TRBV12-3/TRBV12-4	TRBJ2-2	ASSLDSGELF
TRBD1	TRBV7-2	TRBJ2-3	ASSSPPGQGGDTQY
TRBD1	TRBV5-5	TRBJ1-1	ASSLRQGERAEAF
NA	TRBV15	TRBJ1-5	ATSPRRGTNQPQH
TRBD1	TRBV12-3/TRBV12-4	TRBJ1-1	AGSPGQGGWPEAF
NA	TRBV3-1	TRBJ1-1	ASSQDFSTEAF
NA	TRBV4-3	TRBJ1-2	ASSQDNRVHGYT
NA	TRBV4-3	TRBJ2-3	ASSQEHTDTQY
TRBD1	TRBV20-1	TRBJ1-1	SAQEGQPNTEAF
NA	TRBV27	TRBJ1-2	ASSTSGTALYGYT
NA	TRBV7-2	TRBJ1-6	ASSFVSPYNSPLH
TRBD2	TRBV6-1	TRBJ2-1	ASANGPSGTNHNEQF
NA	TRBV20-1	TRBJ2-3	SAIDNTDTQY
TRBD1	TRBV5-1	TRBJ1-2	ASSLELGQGENGYT
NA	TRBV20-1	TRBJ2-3	SAIPFEISTDTQY
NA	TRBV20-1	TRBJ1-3	SARDGADSGNTIY
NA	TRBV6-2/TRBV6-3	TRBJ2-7	ASSLDTDYEQY
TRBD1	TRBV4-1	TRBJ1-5	ASSQDRSGQGNQPQH
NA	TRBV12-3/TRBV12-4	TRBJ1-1	ASSLVGQLEAF
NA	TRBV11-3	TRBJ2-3	ASSHTSDTQY
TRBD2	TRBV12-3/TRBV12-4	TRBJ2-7	ASSRLAGVIYEQY
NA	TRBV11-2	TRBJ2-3	ASSLVGQDWVDTQY
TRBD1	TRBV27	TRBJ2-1	ASSIRQGSDEQF
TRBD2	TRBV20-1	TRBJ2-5	SAVGPDLAEQETQY
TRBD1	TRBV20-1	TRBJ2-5	SPGQGSQETQY
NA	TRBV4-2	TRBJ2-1	ASSQADVGARTQF
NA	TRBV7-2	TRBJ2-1	ASSISSWGANSYNEQF
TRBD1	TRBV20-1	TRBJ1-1	SATDYRGPTEAF
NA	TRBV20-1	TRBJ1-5	SARTPKASQPQH
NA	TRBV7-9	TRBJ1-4	ASSPTTGVGEKLF
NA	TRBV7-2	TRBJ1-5	ASSFRLDQPQH
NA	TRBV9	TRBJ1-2	ASSVARSFNYGYT
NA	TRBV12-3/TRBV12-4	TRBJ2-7	ASSQGPSRRGEQY
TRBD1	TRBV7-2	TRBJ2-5	ASSSGQGEETQY
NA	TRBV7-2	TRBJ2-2	ASSSGNSAGTGELF
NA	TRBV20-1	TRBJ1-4	SAAASSSTTNEKLF
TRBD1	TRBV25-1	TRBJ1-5	ASSGNPGQGGSNQPQH
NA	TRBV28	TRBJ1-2	ASSFMGRSNYGYT
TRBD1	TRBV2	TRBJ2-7	ASRTGGREQY
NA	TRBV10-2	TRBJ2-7	ASSPLTNYEQY
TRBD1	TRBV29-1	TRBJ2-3	SVETGATSTDTQY
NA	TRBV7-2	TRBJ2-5	ASSVLGQETQY
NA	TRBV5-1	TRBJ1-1	ASSRGGAEMNTEAF